The present TCR beta chain was sequenced within a study of blood T cells in healthy people across ages. Study-wide points: Investigators treated diversity estimates from one million T cells as underestimates.

The CDR3 covers 16 residues. CDR1 SGDLS and CDR2 YYNGEE come from the germline V gene. The V end was cut by 5 bases, the J end by 1 base, with 15 bases between. No fewer than 6 micrograms of total RNA were isolated from every sample. With respect to this clonotype: Its specificity is not known.

Using a J-beta primer mix together with a sample-barcoded 5' primer, a second PCR was run for roughly 7 to 12 cycles. All cDNA molecules were each tagged by a template-switch adaptor with 12 random nucleotides. Using its own MiXCR run on the 5' RACE reads, TCRdb lists one record per CDR3 protein. This repertoire shows about 1,400,000 distinct CDR3 sequences, roughly 45% found once; its top ten account for roughly 7.7%. The sample was blood. The chain employs TRBV9 and TRBJ2-2, with D perhaps matching TRBD2 (6 bases). This clonotype originated in a woman aged 18-30 years in good health. CDR3 sequence reads: CASSPSRRENTGELFF. CDR3 nucleotide sequence: TGTGCCAGCAGTCCTTCGAGGCGGGAGAACACCGGGGAGCTGTTTTTT. Full variable domain (remainder filled in from reference TRBV9 and TRBJ2-2): DSGVTQTPKHLITATGQRVTLRCSPRSGDLSVYWYQQSLDQGLQFLIQYYNGEERAKGNILERFSAQQFPDLHSELNLSSLELGDSALYFCASSPSRRENTGELFFGEGSRLTVL.